Following are 26 T cell receptor beta chains from one sample sequenced in a study of cytomegalovirus exposure and HLA in healthy donors (dated by TCRdb to the late 2010s). The protocol used for the library was the immunoSEQ multiplex PCR assay. The multiplex PCR relied on a mix of 60 forward primers for TCR Vbeta segments and 13 reverse primers for TCR Jbeta segments. Entries here come from immuneACCESS through TCRdb and include only in-frame sequences with V and J called. Some clones fail to appear in such tables; in the studies checked, an unresolved V gene covers under half of the shortfall, and the cause of the remainder is unknown. The sample contains about 150,000 clones, approximately 70% of them found a single time. Together, the top ten hold 1.5% to 2% of the sample. The specimen sequenced was PBMCs. The receptors come from a woman aged 18-30 years in good health and CMV-seronegative.

The rearrangement uses TRBV15 and TRBJ1-4, with D unresolved. V shed 0 bases and J shed 8 bases, with 13 bases lying between them. Germline-derived CDR1 and CDR2 are LNHNV and YYDKDF (reference sequence). The CDR3 runs to 15 residues. The CDR3 bases are TGTGCCACCAGCAGAGATCGCGAGGCCGCCGAAAAACTGTTTTTT. This gives the protein CATSRDREAAEKLFF.

The V call is TRBV18, the J call TRBJ2-7; D is unresolved. This CDR3 contains 13 residues. Trimming removed 4 bases from V and 6 bases from J, with 13 bases in between. Germline values: CDR1 KGHSH, CDR2 LQKENI. CDR3 DNA sequence: TGTGCCAGCTCACTCGGAGTCGGAGCCGAGCAGTACTTC. The encoded protein is CASSLGVGAEQYF.

The DNA of the CDR3 is TGTGCCAGCAGTCCGTACACCGGGGAGCTGTTTTTT. Its translation: CASSPYTGELFF. V gene TRBV28 combines with J gene TRBJ2-2, with unresolved D. This CDR3 has 12 residues. Germline lookup yields CDR1 MDHEN and CDR2 SYDVKM. Trimming shortened V by 5 bases and J by 3 bases, and 4 bases separated the two germline ends.

This chain uses TRBV18 with TRBJ1-2, with D possibly TRBD1 on 6 matching bases. Trimming shortened V by 4 bases and J by 5 bases, and 17 bases separated the two germline ends. CDR3 length equals 15 residues. The germline CDR1 and CDR2 sequences are KGHSH and LQKENI. The CDR3: CASSRDIVKGYGYTF. As DNA, the CDR3 is TGTGCCAGCTCACGGGACATCGTGAAGGGGTATGGCTACACCTTC.

The V call is TRBV7-2, the J call TRBJ2-7; 12 positions agree with TRBD1. The CDR3 has 15 amino acids. In germline, CDR1 is SGHTA, CDR2 FQGNSA. V shed 5 bases and J 6 bases; nucleotides not matched to a gene: 8. The CDR3 sequence: CASSPTGTGGLEQYF. For the CDR3, the DNA is TGTGCCAGCAGCCCAACCGGGACAGGGGGCCTCGAGCAGTACTTC.

This rearrangement joins TRBV5-6 to TRBJ1-3, with 8 bases identical to TRBD1. The CDR3 length is 16 residues. With V trimmed by 4 bases and J by 5 bases, 11 bases remained unmatched. Per the germline V gene, CDR1 is SGHDT and CDR2 is YYEEEE. The CDR3 DNA reads TGTGCCAGCAGCCTCTTGGGGCGGGACAGGCGAAACACCATATATTTT. Translated, it gives CASSLLGRDRRNTIYF.

V is TRBV7-9 and J is TRBJ2-5; possibly TRBD1 for D (5 bases). V gave up 2 bases and J gave up 0 bases, with 7 bases separating them. Germline lookup yields CDR1 SEHNR and CDR2 FQNEAQ (reference sequence). This CDR3 is 14 amino acids long. Here the CDR3 reads CASSLRRDQETQYF. CDR3 DNA: TGTGCCAGCAGCTTACGCAGGGACCAAGAGACCCAGTACTTC.

The CDR3 reads CASSPYSSGSPDEQFF. The CDR3 DNA sequence: TGTGCCAGTAGTCCCTATTCTAGCGGGAGTCCCGATGAGCAGTTCTTC. The chain links TRBV19 to TRBJ2-1, with 10 bases fitting TRBD2. The CDR3 consists of 16 residues. Unmatched junction bases numbered 12, after V lost 5 bases and J lost 8 bases. Germline V lookup: CDR1 LNHDA, CDR2 SQIVND (reference sequence).

V usage is TRBV6-1 and J usage is TRBJ1-2; D gene uncertain. Germline CDR1 MNHNS, CDR2 SASEGT. The length of the CDR3 is 14 residues. V was cut by 1 base and J by 6 bases, with 12 bases left in between. The CDR3 sequence: CASSEGTGNDGYTF. The CDR3 region has the DNA TGTGCCAGCAGTGAAGGCACCGGGAACGATGGCTACACCTTC.

The chain has TRBV5-4 and TRBJ2-3; possibly TRBD2 for D (7 bases). Germline CDR1 SGHNT, CDR2 YYREEE (reference sequence). V lost 1 base, J lost 4 bases, and 16 bases lay in between. The CDR3 covers 16 residues. The CDR3 protein is CASSLIWGGAADTQYF. The CDR3, as DNA: TGTGCCAGCAGCTTGATCTGGGGGGGGGCTGCAGATACGCAGTATTTT. The entire variable domain, with the rest obtained from reference TRBV5-4 and TRBJ2-3, is as follows: ETGVTQSPTHLIKTRGQQVTLRCSSQSGHNTVSWYQQALGQGPQFIFQYYREEENGRGNFPPRFSGLQFPNYSSELNVNALELDDSALYLCASSLIWGGAADTQYFGPGTRLTVL.

The chain couples TRBV15 to TRBJ2-7, with a tentative D call TRBD2 (5 bases). Trimming removed 0 bases from V and 3 bases from J, with 9 bases in between. Germline lookup yields CDR1 LNHNV and CDR2 YYDKDF (reference sequence). The CDR3 has 14 amino acids. The CDR3 sequence is CATSRDPGNYEQYF. In DNA, the CDR3 is TGTGCCACCAGCAGAGACCCGGGAAACTACGAGCAGTACTTC.

This clone turned up a few times. V is TRBV19 and J is TRBJ1-3, with D perhaps TRBD1 (6 bases). The V end was cut by 6 bases, the J end by 0 bases, with 18 bases between. This CDR3 has 17 residues. Germline CDR1 is LNHDA and CDR2 is SQIVND (reference sequence). The CDR3 coding sequence is TGTGCCAGTAGCATCCGGTGGACAGCTAACTCTGGAAACACCATATATTTT. Amino acid sequence: CASSIRWTANSGNTIYF.

The chain links TRBV20-1 to TRBJ2-7; D is possibly TRBD2 (5 bases). V gave up 3 bases and J gave up 7 bases, with 10 bases separating them. CDR3 length equals 11 residues. Germline CDR1 and CDR2: DFQATT and SNEGSKA (reference sequence). The CDR3 DNA sequence: TGCAGTGCTAGCTGGGAGTGTGAGCAGTACGTC. Amino acids: CSASWECEQYV.

V gene TRBV28 combines with J gene TRBJ1-4, with a tentative D call TRBD1 (5 bases). Per germline, CDR1 MDHEN and CDR2 SYDVKM. This CDR3 contains 12 residues. Trimming cost V 5 bases and J 8 bases, with 9 bases left between them. CDR3 region: CASSPKGEKLFF. The CDR3, as DNA: TGTGCCAGCAGTCCGAAGGGGGAAAAACTGTTTTTT.

Only one count was recorded for this clone. This chain links TRBV5-1 with TRBJ1-1, with a tentative D call TRBD1 (6 bases). V was clipped by 4 bases and J by 1 base, with 14 bases between them. Per the germline V gene, CDR1 is SGHRS and CDR2 is YFSETQ. The CDR3 sequence is 15 residues long. The DNA for the CDR3 is TGCGCCAGCAGCAACCTACAGGGTAGGAACACTGAAGCTTTCTTT. Amino acid sequence: CASSNLQGRNTEAFF.

The CDR3 is CTDRAGPTQETQYF. The CDR3 DNA reads as TGCACCGACCGAGCGGGGCCGACTCAAGAGACCCAGTACTTC. The chain employs TRBV1 and TRBJ2-5; TRBD2, the D gene given by the table, was not confirmed from the DNA. TRBV1 is a pseudogene locus. The CDR3 has 14 residues.

This clone has only a few counts. The V and J genes are TRBV5-1 and TRBJ2-1; TRBD1 matches at 7 bases. CDR3 length: 16 amino acids. CDR1 is SGHRS and CDR2 is YFSETQ in the germline V gene. The V and J ends lost 1 base and 4 bases, in that order; junction bases with no gene match: 8. As DNA, the CDR3 is TGCGCCAGCAGCTTGACAGGGGTCGCGGCATACAATGAGCAGTTCTTC. It specifies CASSLTGVAAYNEQFF.

This sequence joins TRBV19 and TRBJ1-3; D possibly corresponds to TRBD1 (5 bases). The germline CDR1 and CDR2 sequences are LNHDA and SQIVND (reference sequence). The CDR3 contains 16 residues. Trimming removed 3 bases from V and 5 bases from J, with 17 bases in between. The chain's CDR3 is CASSIYGWQDRNTIYF. For the CDR3, the DNA is TGTGCCAGTAGTATCTACGGGTGGCAGGACAGAAACACCATATATTTT.

The J gene is TRBJ1-1, the V gene TRBV28, with TRBD1 identical over 10 bases. Germline CDR1 MDHEN, CDR2 SYDVKM. The V segment lost 7 bases and the J segment 5 bases; nucleotides outside the gene matches: 7. This CDR3 is 14 amino acids long. CDR3 coding DNA: TGTGCCAGCACCCGACAGGGGGCGCGAACTGAAGCTTTCTTT. Translated, it gives CASTRQGARTEAFF.

The chain joins TRBV7-7 to TRBJ1-5, with D maybe TRBD1 (5 bases). The germline V gene encodes CDR1 SSHAT and CDR2 FNYEAQ (reference sequence). CDR3 length: 13 residues. V was clipped by 5 bases and J by 6 bases, with 11 bases between them. The CDR3 protein is CASSRSQGQPQHF. CDR3 DNA: TGTGCCAGCAGCCGGTCGCAGGGTCAGCCCCAGCATTTT.

This sequence joins TRBV5-1 and TRBJ2-1; no definite D call. The CDR3 has 15 residues. Germline V gene sequence: CDR1 SGHRS, CDR2 YFSETQ. Trimming stripped 7 bases from V and 0 bases from J, with 14 bases between. The CDR3 DNA reads as TGCGCCAGCCGAGCCCGTAGTAGCTCCTACAATGAGCAGTTCTTC. This sequence encodes CASRARSSSYNEQFF.

The rearrangement joins TRBV7-2 to TRBJ1-2, with 8 bases identical to TRBD1. Germline V gives CDR1 SGHTA, CDR2 FQGNSA. The CDR3 has 15 residues. The J segment lost 4 bases and the V segment lost 5 bases, leaving 9 bases of the junction unmatched. CDR3 nucleotides: TGTGCCAGCAGCCCCGGACAGGGCCCTGTCTATGGCTACACCTTC. This codes for CASSPGQGPVYGYTF. The full variable domain, its missing parts supplied by reference TRBV7-2 and TRBJ1-2, is GAGVSQSPSNKVTEKGKDVELRCDPISGHTALYWYRQSLGQGLEFLIYFQGNSAPDKSGLPSDRFSAERTGGSVSTLTIQRTQQEDSAVYLCASSPGQGPVYGYTFGSGTRLTVV.

The V and J genes are TRBV5-6 and TRBJ2-7, with D maybe TRBD1 (5 bases). The CDR3 is 16 residues long. Deletions cut 1 base from V and 1 base from J, with 15 bases between. Per germline, CDR1 SGHDT and CDR2 YYEEEE. CDR3 region: CASSLLGAGDSYEQYV. The DNA for the CDR3 is TGTGCCAGCAGCTTGTTAGGGGCTGGGGATTCCTACGAGCAGTACGTC.

As to this clone: The junction does not match germline at one end; this may be a read error. The rearrangement joins TRBV20-1 to TRBJ1-2, with 8 positions matching TRBD1. CDR3 size: 11 residues. Germline CDR1 reads DFQATT; CDR2 reads SNEGSKA (reference sequence). The CDR3 coding sequence is TGCAGTGCTAGTAACCTCGGACAGGGCGCCTTC. This codes for CSASNLGQGAF.

The V gene is TRBV11-2, the J gene TRBJ2-7, with D uncertain. Germline V gene sequence: CDR1 SGHAT, CDR2 FQNNGV. Trimming pared 3 bases from V and 0 bases from J, leaving 18 bases between. The CDR3 consists of 17 residues. CDR3 in amino acids: CASSFAQFRKSSYEQYF. Here the CDR3 DNA reads TGTGCCAGCAGCTTTGCACAGTTCCGCAAAAGCTCCTACGAGCAGTACTTC.

The chain uses TRBV2 and TRBJ2-7, with 9 bases lining up with TRBD1. The CDR3 loop spans 15 amino acids. Germline lookup yields CDR1 SNHLY and CDR2 FYNNEI. Trimming removed 6 bases from V and 2 bases from J; junction bases left unmatched: 8. CDR3 nucleotide sequence: TGTGCCAGCAGACGAGGCCGGGACAGGGCCTACGAGCAGTACTTC. It yields the protein CASRRGRDRAYEQYF.